The present TCR beta chain was sequenced within a study of tumor-infiltrating lymphocytes in primary liver carcinoma. V lost 5 bases to trimming and J lost 9 bases; unmatched junction nucleotides: 10. Per germline, CDR1 SGHAT and CDR2 FQNNGV. The CDR3 runs 15 residues. A constant-region primer primed TCR beta cDNA synthesis from around 500 ng of total RNA. Modified slightly, ARM-PCR produced TCR beta libraries over three nested multiplex PCR rounds. PCR rounds one and two used TRBV1-TRBV30 forward primers with a C-beta reverse primer for 10 cycles each. TCRdb ran MiXCR on the multiplex PCR reads and lists one entry per CDR3 protein. Seen here are 80,000 to 100,000 distinct CDR3 sequences, 68% observed once, and the top ten hold 25% to 35%. Between roughly 18 and 30 mg of unsorted bulk tissue served as the source from which RNA and DNA were co-extracted.

This TCR was recovered from a man aged 35 to 55 with primary liver carcinoma and hepatitis B virus infection. The chain has TRBV11-2 and TRBJ2-1; TRBD1 matches at 10 bases. Input material: tumor-adjacent normal liver tissue. CDR3: CASSLVTGGFSEQFF. CDR3 DNA sequence: TGTGCCAGCAGCCTGGTGACAGGGGGCTTCAGTGAGCAGTTCTTC. Supplemented by reference TRBV11-2 and TRBJ2-1, the full variable domain reads EAGVAQSPRYKIIEKRQSVAFWCNPISGHATLYWYQQILGQGPKLLIQFQNNGVVDDSQLPKDRFSAERLKGVDSTLKIQPAKLEDSAVYLCASSLVTGGFSEQFFGPGTRLTVL.